These 5 T cell receptor beta chains originate from one sample sequenced in a study of OX40 agonist ivuxolimab in advanced cancers. Assay used: immunoSEQ multiplex PCR; TCRdb lists only in-frame clones, some missing. Of some 52,000 clones detected, 94% appear once; the ten largest clones hold approximately 12%. Source: CD4+ or CD8+ T cells sorted from blood, taken in a trial of the OX40 agonist ivuxolimab. All receptors derive from an adult with an advanced solid tumor such as melanoma, head and neck, liver or kidney cancer.

This chain uses TRBV4-1 with TRBJ1-5; 11 bases align to TRBD1. The V and J ends lost 4 bases and 5 bases, in that order; junction bases with no gene match: 7. The germline V gene encodes CDR1 MGHRA and CDR2 YSYEKL. This CDR3 comprises 16 residues. Here the CDR3 reads CASSPGQGALDQPQHF. CDR3 coding DNA: TGCGCCAGCAGCCCCGGACAGGGGGCGCTTGATCAGCCCCAGCATTTT.

This rearrangement joins TRBV19 to TRBJ1-2; D might be TRBD1 (6 bases). V lost 6 bases to trimming and J lost 7 bases, with 12 bases between them. This CDR3 is built from 12 residues. Germline loops: CDR1 LNHDA, CDR2 SQIVND (reference sequence). CDR3 in amino acids: CASSAGAAGYTF. The CDR3 DNA reads TGTGCCAGTAGCGCGGGGGCGGCTGGCTACACCTTC.

The genes are TRBV28 and TRBJ2-2, with TRBD2 matching 9 bases. The CDR3 covers 17 residues. Germline V gives CDR1 MDHEN, CDR2 SYDVKM. After removal of 3 bases from V and 0 bases from J, the junction contained 5 bases not matched to a gene. The chain's CDR3 is CASSFVPSGTNTGELFF. CDR3 in DNA: TGTGCCAGCAGTTTTGTCCCTAGCGGGACGAACACCGGGGAGCTGTTTTTT.

The V call is TRBV7-6, the J call TRBJ2-5, with D unclear. Germline V gene sequence: CDR1 SGHVS, CDR2 FNYEAQ. The CDR3 runs 15 residues. Trimming cost V 1 base and J 2 bases, with 11 bases left between them. The CDR3 coding sequence is TGTGCCAGCAGCTTAGGGGTGCCGTTACAAGAGACCCAGTACTTC. Its protein product is CASSLGVPLQETQYF.

The chain combines TRBV4-1 with TRBJ2-7, with TRBD2 as a possible D gene (5 bases). Germline assignment: CDR1 MGHRA and CDR2 YSYEKL. Trimming left V 2 bases short and J 7 bases short, with 27 bases between. There are 18 residues in the CDR3. The DNA for the CDR3 is TGCGCCAGCAGCCAAACTGTGGGGTCGGCTTCACCGGGGAGAGAGCAGTACTTC. It codes for CASSQTVGSASPGREQYF.